The 30 T cell receptor beta chains presented below share a single source sample, sequenced in a study of molecular identifiers for immune sequencing clone quantification. TCRdb fed the PCR reads into MiXCR, producing one record per CDR3 protein. The table has approximately 9,400 distinct CDR3 sequences, 20% to 25% seen once. The sample taken for sequencing was naive CD8+ T cells from blood, with Jurkat cell RNA spiked in. Indicated subset: FACS-sorted CD8+CD4-CCR7+CD45RA+ naive T cells. These receptors were obtained from a human donor in good health. Some libraries in this study had Jurkat cell RNA spiked in.

A few counts support this clonotype. A much larger clone lies one base from this, so it may be a read error. The chain joins TRBV7-9 to TRBJ2-6; D is perhaps TRBD2 (5 bases). The CDR3 spans 16 residues. Germline V lookup: CDR1 SEHNR, CDR2 FQNEAQ (reference sequence). V shed 4 bases and J shed 1 base, with 11 bases lying between them. CDR3 nucleotide sequence: TGTGCCAGCAGCTCCAACGGGGATTCTGGGGCCAACGTCCTGACTTTC. Translated, it gives CASSSNGDSGANVLTF.

This chain uses TRBV19 with TRBJ2-1, with unresolved D. This CDR3 has 13 residues. Trimming cost V 8 bases and J 0 bases, with 8 bases left between them. CDR1 and CDR2 from the germline V gene are LNHDA and SQIVND (reference sequence). CDR3 sequence: CASSQSSYNEQFF. The CDR3 DNA reads TGTGCCAGTTCCCAAAGCTCCTACAATGAGCAGTTCTTC. Full variable domain (outside the CDR3, taken from reference TRBV19 and TRBJ2-1): DGGITQSPKYLFRKEGQNVTLSCEQNLNHDAMYWYRQDPGQGLRLIYYSQIVNDFQKGDIAEGYSVSREKKESFPLTVTSAQKNPTAFYLCASSQSSYNEQFFGPGTRLTVL.

This chain uses TRBV28 with TRBJ2-7; 9 bases fit TRBD1. CDR1 is MDHEN, CDR2 SYDVKM, per germline. The V segment lost 6 bases and the J segment 3 bases; nucleotides outside the gene matches: 9. This CDR3 is 15 amino acids long. The DNA for the CDR3 is TGTGCCAGCAGGAATGACAGGGGGTCCAACTACGAGCAGTACTTC. Translated: CASRNDRGSNYEQYF.

This clonotype qualifies as medium-sized. The rearrangement uses TRBV7-9 and TRBJ1-1; 7 positions agree with TRBD1. Germline loops: CDR1 SEHNR, CDR2 FQNEAQ (reference sequence). The CDR3 has 16 residues. V shed 0 bases, J shed 1 base, and the junction held 5 bases outside the gene matches. This chain's CDR3 is CASSLAAQGKNTEAFF. Here the CDR3 DNA reads TGTGCCAGCAGCTTAGCAGCACAGGGGAAGAACACTGAAGCTTTCTTT.

By share of the sample, this clonotype is medium-sized. The chain employs TRBV6-5 and TRBJ1-6; no definite D call. The germline V gene encodes CDR1 MNHEY and CDR2 SVGAGI. This CDR3 is 17 amino acids long. V was clipped by 0 bases and J by 0 bases, with 9 bases between them. CDR3 in amino acids: CASSYSISSSYNSPLHF. In DNA form, the CDR3 reads TGTGCCAGCAGTTACTCGATTTCGAGCTCCTATAATTCACCCCTCCACTTT.

Many counts were recorded for this clonotype. This chain joins TRBV4-3 and TRBJ2-1, with TRBD2 matching over 10 bases. The CDR3 consists of 17 residues. Trimming cost V 0 bases and J 2 bases; bases outside gene matches: 4. Germline CDR1 reads LGHNA; CDR2 reads YSLEER. The CDR3 region is CASSQDYLAGAYNEQFF. The CDR3 DNA sequence: TGCGCCAGCAGCCAAGACTATCTAGCGGGGGCCTACAATGAGCAGTTCTTC.

V is TRBV12-3 or TRBV12-4 and J is TRBJ2-3; D is perhaps TRBD2 (7 bases). There are 15 residues in the CDR3. V shed 11 bases and J shed 0 bases, with 18 bases lying between them. As DNA, the CDR3 is TGTGCCCGCCGTCCCGGCGGGGGCAGCACAGATACGCAGTATTTT. This encodes CARRPGGGSTDTQYF.

This clonotype was seen ten or more times. The V gene is TRBV20-1, the J gene TRBJ2-5; the D gene is possibly TRBD1 (5 bases). CDR1 and CDR2 (germline): DFQATT, SNEGSKA (reference sequence). This CDR3 is 12 amino acids long. The V end lost 3 bases, the J end lost 9 bases, and 14 bases lay between the germline ends. The CDR3 region is CSARAAGAAQYF. Here the CDR3 DNA reads TGCAGTGCTAGGGCTGCTGGGGCTGCCCAGTACTTC.

The chain links TRBV7-2 to TRBJ2-6; no reliable D call. V was clipped by 3 bases and J by 0 bases, with 6 bases between them. This CDR3 is 15 amino acids long. Germline V gene lookup returns CDR1 SGHTA and CDR2 FQGNSA. The CDR3 sequence: CASSLMTSGANVLTF. CDR3 nucleotides: TGTGCCAGCAGCTTGATGACCTCTGGGGCCAACGTCCTGACTTTC.

This clonotype qualifies as medium-sized. The V and J genes are TRBV25-1 and TRBJ1-5; possible D gene TRBD1, 5 bases. Trimming took off 4 bases at V and 7 bases at J, with 11 bases between the two ends. CDR1 and CDR2 from the germline V gene are MGHDK and SYGVNS. CDR3 length equals 13 residues. The CDR3 loop reads CASSARGVQPQHF. The DNA for the CDR3 is TGTGCCAGCAGTGCCCGAGGGGTCCAGCCCCAGCATTTT. The whole variable domain, filled in from reference TRBV25-1 and TRBJ1-5, reads EADIYQTPRYLVIGTGKKITLECSQTMGHDKMYWYQQDPGMELHLIHYSYGVNSTEKGDLSSESTVSRIRTEHFPLTLESARPSHTSQYLCASSARGVQPQHFGDGTRLSIL.

V is TRBV20-1 and J is TRBJ2-1, with 8 bases identical to TRBD2. CDR1 DFQATT and CDR2 SNEGSKA come from the germline V gene (reference sequence). The CDR3 sequence is 16 residues long. V lost 5 bases to trimming and J lost 7 bases; unmatched junction nucleotides: 16. CDR3 sequence (DNA): TGCAGTGCTGGTACGACTAGCGCGGGGGTGGTTAATGAGCAGTTCTTC. This encodes CSAGTTSAGVVNEQFF.

With regard to this clonotype: A much larger clonotype is one base distant, so this may be a read error. The CDR3 does not end in the conserved phenylalanine or tryptophan, so this is likely a read error. The rearrangement uses TRBV30 and TRBJ2-1; 9 positions match TRBD2. The germline CDR1 and CDR2 sequences are GTSNPN and SVGIG (reference sequence). The CDR3 runs 16 residues. Trimming at V came to 3 bases and at J to 0 bases, leaving 6 bases not matched to a gene. The CDR3 nucleotides read TGTGCCTGGAGACTTAGCGGGGGTAGCTCCTACAATGAGCAGTTCTAC. This codes for CAWRLSGGSSYNEQFY.

Details on this clonotype: Being one base from a much bigger clone, this may be a read error. The chain carries TRBV7-9 and TRBJ2-7; 9 positions match TRBD1. CDR3 length equals 14 residues. Germline CDR1 reads SEHNR; CDR2 reads FQNEAQ (reference sequence). V shed 5 bases and J 9 bases; nucleotides not matched to a gene: 11. CDR3 nucleotide sequence: TGTGCCAGCAGCCACCGGGACAGGGTCCACGGGCAGTACTTC. Translating it yields CASSHRDRVHGQYF.

Details on this clonotype: A much larger clonotype is one base distant, so this may be a read error. The CDR3 does not close with the conserved phenylalanine or tryptophan, likely indicating a read error. DNA of the CDR3: TGTGCCAGCAGTCGAGGACTAGCCAATGAGCAGTTCATC. Its protein product is CASSRGLANEQFI. The chain links TRBV12-3 or TRBV12-4 to TRBJ2-1, with 8 bases aligning to TRBD2. Losses at the gene ends were 5 bases for V and 6 bases for J; bases not matched to a gene: 3. The CDR3 has 13 residues.

Judged by abundance, this clonotype is medium-sized. The chain combines TRBV5-1 with TRBJ1-1, with unresolved D. The V end was cut by 2 bases, the J end by 0 bases, with 14 bases between. Germline CDR1 reads SGHRS; CDR2 reads YFSETQ. The CDR3 contains 16 residues. This CDR3 is CASSFVKGPMNTEAFF. In nucleotides, the CDR3 is TGCGCCAGCAGCTTTGTAAAAGGACCTATGAACACTGAAGCTTTCTTT.

V is TRBV11-2 and J is TRBJ2-5, with TRBD2 identical over 13 bases. V lost 5 bases, J lost 5 bases, and 20 bases stayed unmatched. The CDR3 is 20 residues long. Germline assignment: CDR1 SGHAT and CDR2 FQNNGV. The CDR3 loop reads CASSVGHVFRTSGSGETQYF. Here the CDR3 DNA reads TGTGCCAGCAGCGTAGGGCATGTATTTCGGACTAGCGGGAGTGGGGAGACCCAGTACTTC.

This clonotype was recorded at least ten times. The chain combines TRBV10-1 with TRBJ2-7; D is ambiguous. V gave up 3 bases and J gave up 0 bases, with 6 bases separating them. Per germline, CDR1 WNHNN and CDR2 SYGVQD (reference sequence). The CDR3 covers 13 residues. CDR3 sequence (DNA): TGCGCCAGCAGTGACCACAGCTCCTACGAGCAGTACTTC. This sequence encodes CASSDHSSYEQYF.

With respect to this clonotype: Mismatch with germline at one junction end may stem from a read error. The chain joins TRBV12-3 or TRBV12-4 to TRBJ2-7; 8 bases match TRBD1. The CDR3 covers 15 residues. CDR3 coding DNA: TGTGCCAGCAGTTTCGGGACAGGTGTACTTGACGAGCAGAACTTC. Protein product: CASSFGTGVLDEQNF.

This clonotype is deemed medium-sized. V gene TRBV11-2 combines with J gene TRBJ2-5, with a weak D call TRBD2 (6 bases). The germline V gene encodes CDR1 SGHAT and CDR2 FQNNGV. V was cut by 5 bases and J by 2 bases, with 18 bases left in between. This CDR3 contains 16 residues. The DNA of the CDR3 is TGTGCCAGCAGCCCACGCCGGGACTTGACACAAGAGACCCAGTACTTC. Protein: CASSPRRDLTQETQYF.

A word on this clonotype: Possible read error: a much larger clone is one base away. V is TRBV20-1 and J is TRBJ2-7; 8 bases are shared with TRBD1. The CDR3 is 13 residues long. Germline CDR1 reads DFQATT; CDR2 reads SNEGSKA (reference sequence). CDR3: CSASQTGAYAQYF. The CDR3 region has the DNA TGCAGTGCTAGCCAGACAGGGGCCTACGCGCAGTACTTC.

As for this clonotype: A read error is possible here, since a much larger clone lies one base away. This chain joins TRBV6-1 and TRBJ1-1; tentatively, D is TRBD1 (6 bases). Germline V lookup: CDR1 MNHNS, CDR2 SASEGT. The CDR3 is 15 residues long. The CDR3 sequence: CTSTTWTAMNTEAFF. The DNA of the CDR3 is TGTACCAGCACCACCTGGACAGCGATGAACACTGAAGCTTTCTTT.

Points on this clonotype: A read error is possible here, since a much larger clone lies one base away. The genes are TRBV11-2 and TRBJ2-3; D might be TRBD1 (5 bases). This CDR3 region has 17 residues. Germline V gene sequence: CDR1 SGHAT, CDR2 FQNNGV. V lost 5 bases, J lost 2 bases, and 20 bases lay in between. The CDR3 loop is CASSAVQDMIYTDTQYF. As DNA, the CDR3 is TGTGCCAGCAGCGCCGTCCAGGACATGATATACACAGATACGCAGTATTTT.

The gene calls are TRBV6-5 and TRBJ1-1; the D is unclear. The CDR3 covers 14 residues. Germline V CDR1 and CDR2: MNHEY, SVGAGI. V was clipped by 0 bases and J by 3 bases, with 8 bases between them. CDR3 sequence reads: CASSYSLIDTEAFF. The DNA for the CDR3 is TGTGCCAGCAGTTACTCGCTCATCGACACTGAAGCTTTCTTT.

By share, this clonotype ranks as medium-sized. V and J are TRBV5-1 and TRBJ1-1; D is unclear. In germline, CDR1 is SGHRS, CDR2 YFSETQ. V was trimmed by 3 bases and J by 0 bases, leaving 12 bases between them. The CDR3 spans 15 residues. In DNA form, the CDR3 reads TGCGCCAGCAGCTCATTAGGGCTACTGAACACTGAAGCTTTCTTT. It translates to CASSSLGLLNTEAFF.

As regards this clonotype: It is likely a read error, because the conserved phenylalanine at the end of the CDR3 is missing. The chain joins TRBV6-2 or TRBV6-3 to TRBJ2-7, with TRBD2 matching over 10 bases. The length of the CDR3 is 15 residues. The J segment lost 0 bases and the V segment lost 4 bases, leaving 3 bases of the junction unmatched. Germline CDR1 MNHEY, CDR2 SVGEGT. The CDR3 sequence is CASSSGTSDSYEQYL. The CDR3 DNA sequence: TGTGCCAGCAGTTCCGGGACTAGCGACTCCTACGAGCAGTACCTC.

This clonotype is medium-sized in the sample. The chain couples TRBV7-9 to TRBJ2-5, with D maybe TRBD1 (5 bases). Trimming took 4 bases from V and 1 from J, leaving 16 bases between them. The CDR3 extends over 16 amino acids. The germline CDR1 and CDR2 sequences are SEHNR and FQNEAQ (reference sequence). CDR3 loop: CASSSSLTETQETQYF. The DNA of the CDR3 is TGTGCCAGCAGCTCTTCCCTGACAGAAACCCAAGAGACCCAGTACTTC.

Sample share makes this clonotype medium-sized. The V gene is TRBV20-1, the J gene TRBJ2-7; possibly TRBD1 or TRBD2 for D (5 bases each). Trimming stripped 5 bases from V and 2 bases from J, with 22 bases between. CDR3 length: 16 amino acids. The V gene's germline CDR1 is DFQATT and CDR2 SNEGSKA (reference sequence). The CDR3 is CSARNLEQVSAYEQYF. The CDR3 DNA reads TGCAGTGCTCGAAACTTAGAACAGGTTAGCGCCTACGAGCAGTACTTC.

This chain joins TRBV4-3 and TRBJ1-1; perhaps TRBD1 as D (6 bases). The germline V and J ends were trimmed by 0 bases and 4 bases, with 12 bases remaining between them. Germline V lookup: CDR1 LGHNA, CDR2 YSLEER. The CDR3 has 15 amino acids. In DNA form, the CDR3 reads TGCGCCAGCAGCCAAGACCAAGGGGGGAGCACTGAAGCTTTCTTT. This translates into CASSQDQGGSTEAFF.

A note on this clonotype: Its ends do not fully match the called genes, so a read error is possible. The rearrangement uses TRBV7-8 and TRBJ1-2; 7 nucleotides align to TRBD1. The CDR3 extends over 15 amino acids. Germline lookup yields CDR1 SGHVS and CDR2 FQNEAQ. The CDR3 is CASSSHGTANSDYTF. The DNA for the CDR3 is TGTGCAAGCAGCTCCCACGGGACAGCAAACTCCGACTACACCTTC. Filled out from reference TRBV7-8 and TRBJ1-2, the complete variable domain reads GAGVSQSPRYKVAKRGQDVALRCDPISGHVSLFWYQQALGQGPEFLTYFQNEAQLDKSGLPSDRFFAERPEGSVSTLKIQRTQQEDSAVYLCASSSHGTANSDYTFGSGTRLTVV.

V usage is TRBV7-9 and J usage is TRBJ2-1; 8 positions match TRBD2. J was trimmed by 5 bases and V by 5 bases; bases with no gene match: 8. The V gene's germline CDR1 is SEHNR and CDR2 FQNEAQ (reference sequence). The CDR3 runs to 15 residues. CDR3 DNA: TGTGCCAGCAGCCCCGGGGCGGGAGGAAACAATGAGCAGTTCTTC. Encoded protein: CASSPGAGGNNEQFF.